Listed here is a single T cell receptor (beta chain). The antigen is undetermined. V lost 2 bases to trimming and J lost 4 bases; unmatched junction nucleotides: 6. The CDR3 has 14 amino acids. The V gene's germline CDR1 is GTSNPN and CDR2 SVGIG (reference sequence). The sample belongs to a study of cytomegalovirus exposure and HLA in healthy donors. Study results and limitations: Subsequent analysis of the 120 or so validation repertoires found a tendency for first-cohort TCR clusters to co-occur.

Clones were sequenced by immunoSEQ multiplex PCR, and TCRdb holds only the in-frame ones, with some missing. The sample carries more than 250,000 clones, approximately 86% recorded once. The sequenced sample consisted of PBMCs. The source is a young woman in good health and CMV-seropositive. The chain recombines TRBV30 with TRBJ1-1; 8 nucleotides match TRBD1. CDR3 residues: CAWSPWTGITEAFF. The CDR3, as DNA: TGTGCCTGGAGTCCCTGGACAGGGATCACTGAAGCTTTCTTT.